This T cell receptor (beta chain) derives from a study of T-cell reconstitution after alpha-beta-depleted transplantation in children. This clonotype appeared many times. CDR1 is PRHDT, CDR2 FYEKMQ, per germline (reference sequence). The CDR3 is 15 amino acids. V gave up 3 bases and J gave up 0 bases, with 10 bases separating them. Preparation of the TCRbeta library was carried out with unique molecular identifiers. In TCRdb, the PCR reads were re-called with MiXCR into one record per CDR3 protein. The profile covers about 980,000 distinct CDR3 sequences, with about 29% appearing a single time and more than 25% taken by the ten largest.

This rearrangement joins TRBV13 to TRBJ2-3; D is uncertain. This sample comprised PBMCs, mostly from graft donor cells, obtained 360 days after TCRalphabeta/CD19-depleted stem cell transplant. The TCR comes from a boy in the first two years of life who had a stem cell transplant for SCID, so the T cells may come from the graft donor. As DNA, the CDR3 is TGTGCCAGCAGCTTGGGTCTATTTAGCACAGATACGCAGTATTTT. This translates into CASSLGLFSTDTQYF.